This T cell receptor (beta chain) emerged from a study of neurological immune-mediated disorders. Study findings and constraints: No sharing of CDR3 amino acid sequences was observed among expanded clones across subjects, suggesting private repertoires in all groups. Whereas HTLV-1-associated myelopathy showed the most TCR clonal expansion, multiple sclerosis showed the least, with levels below those of healthy controls.

The authors produced cDNA by 5'RACE using 10-nucleotide random UMIs. TCRdb re-analysed the 5' RACE reads in MiXCR, keeping a single row per CDR3 protein. The data show 50,000 or so distinct CDR3 sequences, 11% seen once. This clonotype was detected ten times or more. The antigen is undetermined. Trimming removed 4 bases at V and 8 bases at J, with 13 bases between. The CDR3 length is 13 residues. Germline CDR1 and CDR2: SGHRS and YFSETQ. From 2 million PBMCs stored at -80 C, the unsorted libraries were generated. This sequence joins TRBV5-1 and TRBJ2-1; D remains unclear. Sequencing input: PBMCs. The clonotype was recovered from a man in his 60s in good health. The CDR3 spells CASSPQVGYEQFF. The CDR3 DNA is TGCGCCAGCAGCCCCCAAGTGGGTTATGAGCAGTTCTTC.